The 10 T cell receptor beta chains presented below share a single source sample, sequenced in a study of shared clonotypes between healthy human individuals. Measured with immunoSEQ multiplex PCR; TCRdb has only the in-frame clones, and not every one. The sample lists roughly 1,800,000 clones, roughly 94% occurring once. Terminally differentiated effector memory CD45RA+ cells were excluded by CCR7 positive selection of CD45RO-negative cells. The sequenced sample consisted of naive CD8+ T cells sorted from blood. Receptors originate from a man younger than 30 in good health.

The CDR3 nucleotides read TGTGCCAGTAGTCCTAGCGGGGCGTACAATGAGCAGTTCTTC. Protein sequence: CASSPSGAYNEQFF. The rearrangement joins TRBV19 to TRBJ2-1; the match to TRBD2 covers 9 bases. The CDR3 length is 14 residues. The germline V gene has CDR1 LNHDA and CDR2 SQIVND (reference sequence). Germline trimming cut 5 bases from V and 4 bases from J; bases unmatched to any gene: 3.

This clone has only one observation. The chain carries TRBV28 and TRBJ2-1, with TRBD1 as a possible D gene (6 bases). The CDR3 covers 15 residues. Germline V lookup: CDR1 MDHEN, CDR2 SYDVKM. V was shortened by 7 bases and J by 2 bases, with 15 bases between the two germline ends. The CDR3 region has the DNA TGTGCCAGCACCGAAATAGGGGGTCCCTACAATGAGCAGTTCTTC. It is translated as CASTEIGGPYNEQFF.

The rearrangement joins TRBV9 to TRBJ1-2; possible D gene TRBD1, 5 bases. Per germline, CDR1 SGDLS and CDR2 YYNGEE. There are 16 residues in the CDR3. Trimming stripped 4 bases from V and 6 bases from J, with 22 bases between. The CDR3 sequence: CASSRVNRPDGDGYTF. In nucleotides, the CDR3 is TGTGCCAGCAGCCGCGTGAACAGGCCCGACGGAGATGGCTACACCTTC.

The rearrangement uses TRBV25-1 and TRBJ1-5, with D perhaps matching TRBD1 (6 bases). V gave up 3 bases and J gave up 5 bases, with 8 bases separating them. The CDR3 length is 13 residues. Germline V gene lookup returns CDR1 MGHDK and CDR2 SYGVNS. CDR3 residues: CASSETGYQPQHF. The CDR3 coding sequence is TGTGCCAGCAGTGAGACAGGTTATCAGCCCCAGCATTTT.

This clone was detected once. V gene TRBV7-9 combines with J gene TRBJ1-1; no reliable D call. V lost 4 bases and J lost 6, with 9 bases in between. Germline V gene lookup returns CDR1 SEHNR and CDR2 FQNEAQ (reference sequence). This CDR3 is built from 12 residues. The CDR3: CASSYQLPEAFF. In nucleotides, the CDR3 is TGTGCCAGCAGCTACCAGCTACCTGAAGCTTTCTTT.

This clone has a single count. J is TRBJ1-4 and V is TRBV20-1, with D unclear. V lost 6 bases and J 8 bases, leaving 10 bases between the germline ends. Germline values: CDR1 DFQATT, CDR2 SNEGSKA (reference sequence). This CDR3 contains 11 residues. The CDR3: CSADDGEKLFF. In nucleotides, the CDR3 is TGCAGTGCGGACGACGGAGAAAAACTGTTTTTT.

The V gene is TRBV6-5, the J gene TRBJ2-1; D unresolved. Trimming shortened V by 7 bases and J by 3 bases, and 13 bases separated the two germline ends. The CDR3 runs 14 residues. Germline loops: CDR1 MNHEY, CDR2 SVGAGI. CDR3 residues: CASTSGPGYNEQFF. In DNA, the CDR3 is TGTGCCAGCACGAGTGGCCCCGGCTACAATGAGCAGTTCTTC.

The rearrangement joins TRBV6-5 to TRBJ2-7, with 8 bases aligning to TRBD1. Germline CDR1 and CDR2: MNHEY and SVGAGI. V dropped 6 bases and J dropped 6; count of bases not matched to a gene: 10. The CDR3 contains 14 residues. The CDR3 sequence is CASRGQVNWFEQYF. Here the CDR3 DNA reads TGTGCCAGCAGGGGACAGGTAAACTGGTTCGAGCAGTACTTC.

This rearrangement joins TRBV7-2 to TRBJ2-2; D remains ambiguous. V lost 5 bases and J 7 bases, leaving 11 bases between the germline ends. The CDR3 runs 13 residues. Germline-derived CDR1 and CDR2 are SGHTA and FQGNSA. CDR3 sequence: CASSPVIGGELFF. Written as DNA, the CDR3 is TGTGCCAGCAGCCCAGTCATAGGCGGGGAGCTGTTTTTT.

The rearrangement uses TRBV27 and TRBJ2-1; 8 bases match TRBD1. V shed 6 bases and J 8 bases; nucleotides not matched to a gene: 9. CDR1 MNHEY and CDR2 SMNVEV come from the germline V gene (reference sequence). This CDR3 spans 14 amino acids. CDR3 coding DNA: TGTGCCAGCAGATACAGGGGGGCCCCACATGAGCAGTTCTTC. Residues: CASRYRGAPHEQFF.